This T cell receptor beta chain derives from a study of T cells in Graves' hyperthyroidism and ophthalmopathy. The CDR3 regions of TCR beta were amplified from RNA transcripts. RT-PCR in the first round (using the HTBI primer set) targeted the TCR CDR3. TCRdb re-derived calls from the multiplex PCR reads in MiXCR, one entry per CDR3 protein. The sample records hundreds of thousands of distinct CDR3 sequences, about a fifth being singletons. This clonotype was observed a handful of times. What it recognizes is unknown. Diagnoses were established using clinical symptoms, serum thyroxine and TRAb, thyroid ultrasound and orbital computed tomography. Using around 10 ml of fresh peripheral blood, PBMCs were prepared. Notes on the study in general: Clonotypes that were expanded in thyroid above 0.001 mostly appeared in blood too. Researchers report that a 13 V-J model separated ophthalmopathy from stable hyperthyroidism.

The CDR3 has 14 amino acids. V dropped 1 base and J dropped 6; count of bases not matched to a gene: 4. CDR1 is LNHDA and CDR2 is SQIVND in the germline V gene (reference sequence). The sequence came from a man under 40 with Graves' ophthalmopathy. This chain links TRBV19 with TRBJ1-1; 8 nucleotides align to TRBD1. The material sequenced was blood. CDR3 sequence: CASSIGQGIAEAFF. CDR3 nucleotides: TGTGCCAGTAGTATAGGACAGGGGATCGCTGAAGCTTTCTTT.